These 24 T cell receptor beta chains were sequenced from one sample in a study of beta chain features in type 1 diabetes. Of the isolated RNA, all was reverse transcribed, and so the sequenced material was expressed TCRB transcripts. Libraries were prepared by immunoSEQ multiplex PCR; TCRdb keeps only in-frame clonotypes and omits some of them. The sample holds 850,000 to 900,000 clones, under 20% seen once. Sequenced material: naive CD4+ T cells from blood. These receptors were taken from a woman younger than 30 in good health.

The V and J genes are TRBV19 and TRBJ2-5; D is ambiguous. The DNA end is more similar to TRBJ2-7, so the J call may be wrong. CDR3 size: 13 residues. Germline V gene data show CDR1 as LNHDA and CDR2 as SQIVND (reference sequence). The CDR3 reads CASSTTSGYEQYF. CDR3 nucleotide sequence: TGTGCCAGTAGTACCACCAGTGGCTACGAGCAGTACTTC.

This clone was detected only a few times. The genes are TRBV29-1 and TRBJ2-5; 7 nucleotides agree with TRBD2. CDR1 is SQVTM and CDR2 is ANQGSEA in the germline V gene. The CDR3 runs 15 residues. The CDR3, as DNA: TGCAGTGTTCGAGCGGGGAGTCGCCTGGGAGAGACCCAGTACTTC. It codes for CSVRAGSRLGETQYF.

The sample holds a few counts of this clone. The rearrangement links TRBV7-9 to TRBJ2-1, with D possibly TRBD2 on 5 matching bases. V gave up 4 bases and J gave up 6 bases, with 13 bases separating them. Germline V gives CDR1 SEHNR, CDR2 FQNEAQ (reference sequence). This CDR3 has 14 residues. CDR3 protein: CASSSAVGGNEQFF. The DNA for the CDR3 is TGTGCCAGCAGCTCCGCCGTTGGAGGCAATGAGCAGTTCTTC.

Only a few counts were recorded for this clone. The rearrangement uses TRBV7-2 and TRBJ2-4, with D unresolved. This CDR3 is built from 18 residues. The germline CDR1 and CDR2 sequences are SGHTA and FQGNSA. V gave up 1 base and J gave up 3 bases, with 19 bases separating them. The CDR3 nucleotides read TGTGCCAGCAGCTTAGACTACCCCTCGGCCCTAGGCAAAAACATTCAGTACTTC. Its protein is CASSLDYPSALGKNIQYF.

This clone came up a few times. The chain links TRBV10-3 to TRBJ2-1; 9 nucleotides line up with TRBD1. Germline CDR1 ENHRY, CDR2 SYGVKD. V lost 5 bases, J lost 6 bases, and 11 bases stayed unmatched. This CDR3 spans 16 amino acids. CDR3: CAISSATGGRGNEQFF. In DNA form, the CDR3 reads TGTGCCATCAGTTCCGCAACAGGGGGCAGGGGCAATGAGCAGTTCTTC.

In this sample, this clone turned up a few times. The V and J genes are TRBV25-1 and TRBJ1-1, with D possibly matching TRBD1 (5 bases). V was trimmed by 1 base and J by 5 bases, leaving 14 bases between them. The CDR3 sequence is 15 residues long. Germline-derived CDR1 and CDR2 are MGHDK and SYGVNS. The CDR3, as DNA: TGTGCCAGCAGTGAATCAGGGACGGGGACTACTGAAGCTTTCTTT. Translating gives CASSESGTGTTEAFF. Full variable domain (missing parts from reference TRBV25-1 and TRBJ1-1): EADIYQTPRYLVIGTGKKITLECSQTMGHDKMYWYQQDPGMELHLIHYSYGVNSTEKGDLSSESTVSRIRTEHFPLTLESARPSHTSQYLCASSESGTGTTEAFFGQGTRLTVV.

The CDR3 DNA sequence: TGTGCCAGCAGACAAGCCTTGTACGAGCAGTACTTC. As protein: CASRQALYEQYF. The J gene is TRBJ2-7, the V gene TRBV28; D uncertain. Germline CDR1 and CDR2: MDHEN and SYDVKM. The CDR3 loop spans 12 amino acids. Trimming left V 6 bases short and J 4 bases short, with 10 bases between.

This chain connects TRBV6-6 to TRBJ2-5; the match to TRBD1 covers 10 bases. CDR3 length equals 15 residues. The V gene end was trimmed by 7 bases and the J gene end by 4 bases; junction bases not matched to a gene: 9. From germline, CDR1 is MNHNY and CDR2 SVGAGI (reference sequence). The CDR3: CASTHQGQGRETQYF. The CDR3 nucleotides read TGTGCCAGCACACACCAGGGACAGGGGAGAGAGACCCAGTACTTC.

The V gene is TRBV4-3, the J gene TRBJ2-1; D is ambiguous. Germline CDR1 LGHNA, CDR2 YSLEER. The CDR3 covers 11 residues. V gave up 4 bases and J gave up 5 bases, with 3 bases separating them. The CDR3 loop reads CASSLNNEQFF. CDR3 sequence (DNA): TGCGCCAGCAGCCTGAACAATGAGCAGTTCTTC.

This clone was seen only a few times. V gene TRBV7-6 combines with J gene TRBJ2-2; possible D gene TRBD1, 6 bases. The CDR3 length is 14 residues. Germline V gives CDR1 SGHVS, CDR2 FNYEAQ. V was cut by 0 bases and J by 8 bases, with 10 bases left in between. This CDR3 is CASSLAQGPGELFF. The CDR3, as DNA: TGTGCCAGCAGCTTAGCACAGGGTCCGGGGGAGCTGTTTTTT.

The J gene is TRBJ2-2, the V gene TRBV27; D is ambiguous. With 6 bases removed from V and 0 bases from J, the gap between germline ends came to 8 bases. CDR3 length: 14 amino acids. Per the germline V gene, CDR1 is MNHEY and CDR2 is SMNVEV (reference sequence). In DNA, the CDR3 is TGTGCCAGCAGAGGAGTGGCGAACACCGGGGAGCTGTTTTTT. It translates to CASRGVANTGELFF.

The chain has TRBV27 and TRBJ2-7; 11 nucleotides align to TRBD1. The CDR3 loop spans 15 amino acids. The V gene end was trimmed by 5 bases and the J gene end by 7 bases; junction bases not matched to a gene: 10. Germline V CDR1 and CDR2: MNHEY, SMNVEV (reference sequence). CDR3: CASSARTGGRNEQYF. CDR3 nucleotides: TGTGCCAGCAGTGCAAGGACAGGGGGCCGCAATGAGCAGTACTTC.

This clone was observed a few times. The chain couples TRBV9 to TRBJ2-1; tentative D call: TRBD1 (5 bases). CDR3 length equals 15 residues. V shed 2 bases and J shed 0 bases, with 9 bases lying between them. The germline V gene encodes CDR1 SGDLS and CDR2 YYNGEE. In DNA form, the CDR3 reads TGTGCCAGCAGCGTCCGGACAAGCTCCTACAATGAGCAGTTCTTC. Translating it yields CASSVRTSSYNEQFF.

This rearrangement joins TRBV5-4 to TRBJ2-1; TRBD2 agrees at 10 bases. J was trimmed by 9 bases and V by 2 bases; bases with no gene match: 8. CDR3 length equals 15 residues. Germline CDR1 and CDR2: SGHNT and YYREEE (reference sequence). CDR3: CASSLTSGAGREQFF. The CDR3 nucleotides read TGTGCCAGCAGCTTAACTAGCGGGGCTGGCCGTGAGCAGTTCTTC.

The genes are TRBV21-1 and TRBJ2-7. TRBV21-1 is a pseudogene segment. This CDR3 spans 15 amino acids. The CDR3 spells CASNPGPSRTYEQYF. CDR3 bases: TGTGCCAGCAACCCAGGGCCTAGCCGGACCTACGAGCAGTACTTC.

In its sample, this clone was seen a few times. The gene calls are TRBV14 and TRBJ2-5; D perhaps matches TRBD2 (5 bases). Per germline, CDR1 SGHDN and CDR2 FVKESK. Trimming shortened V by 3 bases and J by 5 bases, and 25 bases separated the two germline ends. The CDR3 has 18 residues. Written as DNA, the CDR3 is TGTGCCAGCAGCCATCTCCGCCCCGGCGGGCGTTCTGGGGAGACCCAGTACTTC. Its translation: CASSHLRPGGRSGETQYF.

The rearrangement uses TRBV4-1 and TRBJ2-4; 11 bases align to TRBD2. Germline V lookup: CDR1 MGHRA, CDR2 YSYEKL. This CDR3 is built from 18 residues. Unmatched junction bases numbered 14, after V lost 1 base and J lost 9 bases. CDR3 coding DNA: TGCGCCAGCAGCCAAGGTCCGGGACTAGCGGTAACTAAGGTCATTCAGTACTTC. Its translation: CASSQGPGLAVTKVIQYF.

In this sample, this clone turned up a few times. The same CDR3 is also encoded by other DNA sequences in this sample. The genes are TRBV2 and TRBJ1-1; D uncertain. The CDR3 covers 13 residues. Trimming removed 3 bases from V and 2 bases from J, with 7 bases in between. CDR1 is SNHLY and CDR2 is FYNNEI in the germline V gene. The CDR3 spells CASSEDGNTEAFF. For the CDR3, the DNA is TGTGCCAGCAGTGAGGACGGCAACACTGAAGCTTTCTTT.

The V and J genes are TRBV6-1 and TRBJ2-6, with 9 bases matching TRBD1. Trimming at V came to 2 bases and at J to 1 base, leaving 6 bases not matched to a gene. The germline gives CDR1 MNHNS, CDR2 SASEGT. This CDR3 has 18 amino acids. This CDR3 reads CASSEPGQGQSGANVLTF. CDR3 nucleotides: TGTGCCAGCAGTGAACCGGGACAGGGCCAATCTGGGGCCAACGTCCTGACTTTC.

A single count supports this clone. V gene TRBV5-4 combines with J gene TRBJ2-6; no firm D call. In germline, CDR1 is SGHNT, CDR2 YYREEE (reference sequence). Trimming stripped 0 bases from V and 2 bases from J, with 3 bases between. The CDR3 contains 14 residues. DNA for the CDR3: TGTGCCAGCAGCTTGGATGCTGGGGCCAACGTCCTGACTTTC. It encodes CASSLDAGANVLTF.

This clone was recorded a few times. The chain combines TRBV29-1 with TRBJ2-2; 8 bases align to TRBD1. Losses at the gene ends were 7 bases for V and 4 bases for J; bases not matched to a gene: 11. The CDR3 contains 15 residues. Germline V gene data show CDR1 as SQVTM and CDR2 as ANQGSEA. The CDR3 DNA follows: TGCAGCGCCAGATCCCCGGGACAGGCCACCGGGGAGCTGTTTTTT. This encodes CSARSPGQATGELFF.

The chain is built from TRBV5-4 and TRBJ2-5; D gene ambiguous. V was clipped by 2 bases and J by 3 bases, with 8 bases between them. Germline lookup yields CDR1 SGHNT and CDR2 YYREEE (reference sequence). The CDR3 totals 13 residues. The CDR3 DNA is TGTGCCAGCAGCTTCGGTACTGAAGAGACCCAGTACTTC. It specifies CASSFGTEETQYF.

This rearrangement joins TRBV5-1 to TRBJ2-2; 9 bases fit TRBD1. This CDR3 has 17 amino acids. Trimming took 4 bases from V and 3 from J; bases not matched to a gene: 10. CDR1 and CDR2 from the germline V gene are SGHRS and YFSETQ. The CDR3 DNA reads TGCGCCAGCAGCAAACGCCTGGGACAGGGTTACACCGGGGAGCTGTTTTTT. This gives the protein CASSKRLGQGYTGELFF.

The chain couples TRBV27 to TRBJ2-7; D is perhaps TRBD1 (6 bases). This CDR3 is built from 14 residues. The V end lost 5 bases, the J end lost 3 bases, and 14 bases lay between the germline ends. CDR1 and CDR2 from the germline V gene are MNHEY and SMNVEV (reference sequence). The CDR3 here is CASSRTTGIYEQYF. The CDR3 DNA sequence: TGTGCCAGCAGTCGGACCACAGGGATCTACGAGCAGTACTTC.